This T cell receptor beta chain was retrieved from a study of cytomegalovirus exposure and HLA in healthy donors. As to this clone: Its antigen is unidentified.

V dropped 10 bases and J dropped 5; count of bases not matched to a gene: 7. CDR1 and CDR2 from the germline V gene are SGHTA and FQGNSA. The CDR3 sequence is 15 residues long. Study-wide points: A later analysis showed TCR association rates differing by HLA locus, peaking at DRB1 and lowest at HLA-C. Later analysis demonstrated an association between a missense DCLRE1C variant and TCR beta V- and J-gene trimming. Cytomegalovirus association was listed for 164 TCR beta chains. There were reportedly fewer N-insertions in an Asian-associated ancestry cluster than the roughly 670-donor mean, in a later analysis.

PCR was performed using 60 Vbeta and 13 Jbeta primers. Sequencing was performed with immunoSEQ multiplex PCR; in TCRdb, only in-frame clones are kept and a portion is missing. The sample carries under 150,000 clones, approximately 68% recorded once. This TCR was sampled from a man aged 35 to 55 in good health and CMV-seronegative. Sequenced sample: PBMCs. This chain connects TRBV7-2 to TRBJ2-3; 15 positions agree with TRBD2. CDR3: CANDGLAGGVDTQYF. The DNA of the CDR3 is TGTGCCAACGATGGACTAGCGGGAGGGGTAGATACGCAGTATTTT.